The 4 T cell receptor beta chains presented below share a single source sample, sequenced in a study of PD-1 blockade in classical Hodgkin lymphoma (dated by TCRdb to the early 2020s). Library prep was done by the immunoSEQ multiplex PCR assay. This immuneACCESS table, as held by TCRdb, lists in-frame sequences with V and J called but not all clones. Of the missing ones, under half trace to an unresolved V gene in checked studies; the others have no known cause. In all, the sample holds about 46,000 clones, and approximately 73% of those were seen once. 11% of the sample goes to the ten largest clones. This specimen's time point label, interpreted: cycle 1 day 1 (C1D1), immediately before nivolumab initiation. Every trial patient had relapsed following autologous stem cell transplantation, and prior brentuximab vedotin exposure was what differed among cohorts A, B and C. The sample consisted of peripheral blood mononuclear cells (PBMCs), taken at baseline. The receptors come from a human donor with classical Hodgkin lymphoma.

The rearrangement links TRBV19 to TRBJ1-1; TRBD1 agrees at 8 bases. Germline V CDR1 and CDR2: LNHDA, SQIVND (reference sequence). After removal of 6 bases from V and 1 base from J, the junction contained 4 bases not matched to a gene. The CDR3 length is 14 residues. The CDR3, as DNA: TGTGCCAGTAGCGACAGGGGATGGAACACTGAAGCTTTCTTT. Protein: CASSDRGWNTEAFF.

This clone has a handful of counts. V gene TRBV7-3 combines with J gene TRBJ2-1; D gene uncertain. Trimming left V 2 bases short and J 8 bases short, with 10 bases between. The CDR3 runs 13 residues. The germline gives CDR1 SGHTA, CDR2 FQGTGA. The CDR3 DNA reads TGTGCCAGCAGCTTAGGTACCAACGATGAGCAGTTCTTC. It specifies CASSLGTNDEQFF.

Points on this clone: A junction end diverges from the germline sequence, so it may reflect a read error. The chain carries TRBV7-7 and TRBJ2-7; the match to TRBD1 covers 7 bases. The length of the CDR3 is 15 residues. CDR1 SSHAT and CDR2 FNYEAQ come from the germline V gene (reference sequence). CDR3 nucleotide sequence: TGTGCTAGCAGCTTAGCACAGGGGTATTTCTACGAGCAGTACTTC. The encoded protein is CASSLAQGYFYEQYF.

CDR3 amino acids: CASSLDRSGTEAFF. The CDR3 DNA follows: TGTGCCAGCAGTTTAGACAGGTCTGGCACTGAAGCTTTCTTT. The chain has TRBV28 and TRBJ1-1; tentatively, D is TRBD1 (6 bases). Trimming pared 2 bases from V and 4 bases from J, leaving 11 bases between. This CDR3 has 14 residues. The germline V gene has CDR1 MDHEN and CDR2 SYDVKM.